The source of this T cell receptor (beta chain) is a study of T-cell memory formation after mild COVID-19. Each CDR3 protein is one row after TCRdb ran MiXCR on the 5' RACE reads. This sample yields 65,000 to 90,000 distinct CDR3 sequences, of which about 15% are seen a single time; roughly 30% belongs to the top ten. CDR1 SQVTM and CDR2 ANQGSEA come from the germline V gene. CDR3 length: 13 amino acids. Trimming took off 0 bases at V and 0 bases at J, with 6 bases between the two ends. This clonotype was seen at least ten times. The sequenced sample was PBMCs or a T cell subset sorted from them (not recorded which). This clonotype was obtained from an adult woman who had mild COVID-19 (a few samples of this study predate the infection). Cell type and time point are not known. The rearrangement links TRBV29-1 to TRBJ2-7, with D possibly TRBD2 on 5 matching bases. The CDR3 sequence is CSVEDAGSYEQYF. CDR3 nucleotide sequence: TGCAGCGTTGAAGACGCGGGCTCCTACGAGCAGTACTTC.